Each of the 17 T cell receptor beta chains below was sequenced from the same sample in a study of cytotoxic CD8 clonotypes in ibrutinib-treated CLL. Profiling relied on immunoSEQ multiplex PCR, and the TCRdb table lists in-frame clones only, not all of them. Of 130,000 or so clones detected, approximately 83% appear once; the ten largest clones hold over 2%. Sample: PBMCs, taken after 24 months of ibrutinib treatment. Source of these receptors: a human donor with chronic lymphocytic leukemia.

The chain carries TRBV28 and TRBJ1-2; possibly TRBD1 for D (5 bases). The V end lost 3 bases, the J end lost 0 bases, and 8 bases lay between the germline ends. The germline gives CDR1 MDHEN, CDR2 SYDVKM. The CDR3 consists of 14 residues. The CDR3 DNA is TGTGCCAGCAGTTTGGAGGGGACTAACTATGGCTACACCTTC. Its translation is CASSLEGTNYGYTF.

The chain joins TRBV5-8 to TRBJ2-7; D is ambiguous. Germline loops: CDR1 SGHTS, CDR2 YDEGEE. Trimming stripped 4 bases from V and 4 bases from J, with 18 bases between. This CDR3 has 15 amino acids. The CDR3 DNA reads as TGTGCCAGCAGCCCACTGAAGACGAGCGTGTACGAGCAGTACTTC. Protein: CASSPLKTSVYEQYF. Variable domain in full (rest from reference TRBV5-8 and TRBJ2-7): EAGVTQSPTHLIKTRGQQATLRCSPISGHTSVYWYQQALGLGLQFLLWYDEGEERNRGNFPPRFSGRQFPNYSSELNVNALELEDSALYLCASSPLKTSVYEQYFGPGTRLTVT.

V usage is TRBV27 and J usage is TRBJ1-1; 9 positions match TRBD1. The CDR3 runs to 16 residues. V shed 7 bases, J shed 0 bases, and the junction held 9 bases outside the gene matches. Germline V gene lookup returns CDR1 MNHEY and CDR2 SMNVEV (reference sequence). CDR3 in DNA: TGTGCCAGCAACCCACGGACAGGGGTTATGAACACTGAAGCTTTCTTT. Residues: CASNPRTGVMNTEAFF.

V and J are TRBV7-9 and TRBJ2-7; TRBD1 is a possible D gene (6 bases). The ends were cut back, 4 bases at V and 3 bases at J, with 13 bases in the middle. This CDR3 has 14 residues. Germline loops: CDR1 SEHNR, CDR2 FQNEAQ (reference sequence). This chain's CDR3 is CASSSQQGNYEQYF. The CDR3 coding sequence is TGTGCCAGCAGCTCCCAACAGGGAAACTACGAGCAGTACTTC.

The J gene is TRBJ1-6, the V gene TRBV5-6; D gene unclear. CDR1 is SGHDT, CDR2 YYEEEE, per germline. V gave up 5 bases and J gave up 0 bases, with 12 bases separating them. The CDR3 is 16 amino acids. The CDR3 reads CASRGRRDSYNSPLHF. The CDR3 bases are TGTGCCAGCAGAGGGAGGAGGGACTCCTATAATTCACCCCTCCACTTT.

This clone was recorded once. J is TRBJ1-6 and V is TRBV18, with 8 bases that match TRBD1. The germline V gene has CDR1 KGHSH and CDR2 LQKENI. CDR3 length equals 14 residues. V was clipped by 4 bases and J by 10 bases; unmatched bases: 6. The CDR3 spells CASSRNGQGSPLHF. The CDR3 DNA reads TGTGCCAGCTCACGCAACGGACAGGGATCACCCCTCCACTTT.

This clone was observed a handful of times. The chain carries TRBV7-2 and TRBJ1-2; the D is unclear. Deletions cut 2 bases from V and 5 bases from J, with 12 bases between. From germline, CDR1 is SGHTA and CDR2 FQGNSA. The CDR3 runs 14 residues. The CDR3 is CASSLIVRDYGYTF. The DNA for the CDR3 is TGTGCCAGCAGCTTAATTGTCCGGGATTATGGCTACACCTTC.

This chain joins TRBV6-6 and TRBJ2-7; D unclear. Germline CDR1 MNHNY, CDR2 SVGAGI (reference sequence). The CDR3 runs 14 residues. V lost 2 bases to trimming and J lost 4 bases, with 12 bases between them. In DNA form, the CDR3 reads TGTGCCAGCAGTTACGACCCACGGAAATACGAGCAGTACTTC. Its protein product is CASSYDPRKYEQYF.

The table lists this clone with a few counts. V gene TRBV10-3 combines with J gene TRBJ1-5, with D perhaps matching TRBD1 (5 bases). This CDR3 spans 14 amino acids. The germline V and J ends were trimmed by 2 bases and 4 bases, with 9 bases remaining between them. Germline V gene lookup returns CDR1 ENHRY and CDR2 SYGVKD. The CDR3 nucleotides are TGTGCCATCAGTGAGGGCCAGGGAAATCAGCCCCAGCATTTT. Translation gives CAISEGQGNQPQHF.

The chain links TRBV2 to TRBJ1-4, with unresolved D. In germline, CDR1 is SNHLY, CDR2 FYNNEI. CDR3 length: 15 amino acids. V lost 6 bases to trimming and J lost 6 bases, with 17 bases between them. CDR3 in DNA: TGTGCCAGCAGGACCCAGGTAGTGTTTGATGAAAAACTGTTTTTT. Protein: CASRTQVVFDEKLFF. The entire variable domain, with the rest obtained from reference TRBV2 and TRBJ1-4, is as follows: EPEVTQTPSHQVTQMGQEVILRCVPISNHLYFYWYRQILGQKVEFLVSFYNNEISEKSEIFDDQFSVERPDGSNFTLKIRSTKLEDSAMYFCASRTQVVFDEKLFFGSGTQLSVL.

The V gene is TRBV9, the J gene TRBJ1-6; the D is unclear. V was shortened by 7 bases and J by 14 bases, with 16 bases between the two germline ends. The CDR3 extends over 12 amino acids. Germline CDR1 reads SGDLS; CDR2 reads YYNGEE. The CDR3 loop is CASGLPGFSLHF. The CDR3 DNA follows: TGTGCCAGCGGCCTTCCGGGTTTCTCCCTCCACTTT. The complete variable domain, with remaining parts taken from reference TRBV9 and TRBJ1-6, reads DSGVTQTPKHLITATGQRVTLRCSPRSGDLSVYWYQQSLDQGLQFLIQYYNGEERAKGNILERFSAQQFPDLHSELNLSSLELGDSALYFCASGLPGFSLHFGNGTRLTVT.

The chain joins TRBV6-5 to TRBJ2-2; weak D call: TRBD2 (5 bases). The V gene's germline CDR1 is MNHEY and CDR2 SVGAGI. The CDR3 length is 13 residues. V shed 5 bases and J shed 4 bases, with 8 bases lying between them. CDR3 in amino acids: CASSRDFTGELFF. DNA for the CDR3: TGTGCCAGCAGTCGGGATTTCACCGGGGAGCTGTTTTTT.

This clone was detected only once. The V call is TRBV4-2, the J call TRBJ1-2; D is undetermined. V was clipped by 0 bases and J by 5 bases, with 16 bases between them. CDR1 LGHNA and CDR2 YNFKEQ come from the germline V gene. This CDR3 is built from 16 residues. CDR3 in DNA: TGTGCCAGCAGCCAAGAGACGGCATATGGGCCGTATGGCTACACCTTC. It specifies CASSQETAYGPYGYTF.

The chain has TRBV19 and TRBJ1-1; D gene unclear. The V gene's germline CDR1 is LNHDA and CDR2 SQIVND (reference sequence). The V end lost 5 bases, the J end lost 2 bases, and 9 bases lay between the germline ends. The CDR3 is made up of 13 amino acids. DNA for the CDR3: TGTGCCAGTAGTGTGACGGCAAACACTGAAGCTTTCTTT. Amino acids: CASSVTANTEAFF. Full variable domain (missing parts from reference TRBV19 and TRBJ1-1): DGGITQSPKYLFRKEGQNVTLSCEQNLNHDAMYWYRQDPGQGLRLIYYSQIVNDFQKGDIAEGYSVSREKKESFPLTVTSAQKNPTAFYLCASSVTANTEAFFGQGTRLTVV.

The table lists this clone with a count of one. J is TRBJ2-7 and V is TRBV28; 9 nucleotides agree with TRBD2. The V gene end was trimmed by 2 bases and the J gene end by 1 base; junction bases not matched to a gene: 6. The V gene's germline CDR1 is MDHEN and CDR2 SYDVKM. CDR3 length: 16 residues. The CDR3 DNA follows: TGTGCCAGCAGTTTAGCGGGAGGGCCGGGGTCCTACGAGCAGTACTTC. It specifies CASSLAGGPGSYEQYF. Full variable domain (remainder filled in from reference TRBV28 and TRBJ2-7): DVKVTQSSRYLVKRTGEKVFLECVQDMDHENMFWYRQDPGLGLRLIYFSYDVKMKEKGDIPEGYSVSREKKERFSLILESASTNQTSMYLCASSLAGGPGSYEQYFGPGTRLTVT.

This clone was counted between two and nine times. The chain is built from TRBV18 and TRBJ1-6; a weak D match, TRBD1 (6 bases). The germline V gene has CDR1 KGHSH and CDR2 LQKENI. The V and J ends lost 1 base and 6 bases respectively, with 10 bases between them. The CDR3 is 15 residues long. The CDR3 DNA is TGTGCCAGCTCACCACAGACACAGGGTAATTCACCCCTCCACTTT. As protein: CASSPQTQGNSPLHF.

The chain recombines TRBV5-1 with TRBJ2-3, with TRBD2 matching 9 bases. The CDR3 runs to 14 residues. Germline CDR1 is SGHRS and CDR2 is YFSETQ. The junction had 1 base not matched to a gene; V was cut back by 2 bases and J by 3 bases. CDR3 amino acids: CASSFAGGTDTQYF. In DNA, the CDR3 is TGCGCCAGCAGCTTCGCGGGAGGGACAGATACGCAGTATTTT.